Given below is one T cell receptor beta chain in context. The target of this receptor is not known. One junction end disagrees with the germline gene, perhaps due to a read error. The CDR3, cysteine through phenylalanine, is 12 amino acids long. The CDR3 DNA has 36 bases and is translated from base 1. The germline V gene sets CDR1 to SGHTA and CDR2 to FQGNSA. These data come from a study of human versus mouse CDR3 diversity and MHC coevolution (dated by TCRdb to 2016 to 2017). Notes on the research overall: The immunoSEQ assay was reported to detect one in 200,000 T cells and to minimize multiplex PCR amplification bias. Three healthy volunteer blood donors made up the human cohort, with one aged 30 to 39, one aged 40 to 50 and one aged 60 to 70 at collection. Human naive CD4 T cell repertoires served as a reference for TCR selection on multiple MHC II alleles, compared against human-TCR-locus transgenic mice with single MHC II. Across the mouse and human samples, each sample yielded between roughly 0.6 x 10^7 and 1.7 x 10^7 valid reads.

Fluorescence-activated cell sorting was used to isolate naive CD4 T cells, defined as CD45RO-negative and CD62L-positive, from PBMCs. Around 50 ml of fresh peripheral blood was drawn per donor, and PBMCs were isolated by Ficoll density centrifugation. All samples were sorted on a FACSAria III instrument and reached purity above 85%. Genomic DNA was extracted from the sorted cells using the QIAGEN blood and tissue kit and was quantified on a NanoDrop 1000. TCR alpha and beta chains were deep sequenced and quantified on the immunoSEQ platform using multiplex PCR of genomic DNA. As for the authors' bioinformatics: IMGT gene and region definitions were used for annotation of the TCR sequences. Out-of-frame rearrangements served as a stand-in for the preselection repertoire and were compared with in-frame clonotypes. The iCHAO1 estimator provided with the immunoSEQ platform was used to estimate repertoire size. A Gini index based on the Lorenz curve was applied to in-frame amino acid clonotypes to measure clonal inequality. The intersect function of the R package tcR was used to count shared clonotypes, and the Jaccard index was used to score similarity. V, J and V-J usage frequencies went into a principal component analysis run with the R prcomp function, with no normalization applied. TCRdb stores this immuneACCESS table with in-frame sequences only. Part of the clones is absent; in the studies checked, under half of the shortfall reflects unresolved V genes, and no reason is known for the rest. That table gives V, J and clone size, and the DNA gave D and trimming. The sample contains fewer than 80,000 clones, around 90% of them found a single time. In total, the top ten clones hold about 0.15% of the sample.

The investigation overall reported the following: On average, humans had more CDR3 deletions and insertions than mice, indicating greater exonuclease and TdT activity. Among all the groups compared, the lowest clonal inequality scores came from most of the three human donors. The largest TCR beta repertoire, approximately 1.7 million clonotypes, was estimated by iCHAO1 for humans, a finding likely attributable to selection by multiple MHC II molecules. Repertoire diversity was not regarded as directly comparable between humans and mice because human T cells were selected on several MHC II alleles.

The material sequenced was naive CD4+ T cells from blood. The cell subset or site label, as the study defines it: CD45RO-negative CD62L-positive naive CD4 T cells. The rearranged chain carries TRBV7-2 and TRBJ2-3; TRBD2 fits 11 bases in the junction. This TCR came from a person aged 30 to 69 in good health. The DNA reads as follows: TGTGCCAGCAGGTTAGCGGGAGGGCCTCCGTATTTT. It translates to CASRLAGGPPYF.